The subject of this entry is one T cell receptor beta chain. The antigen is unknown. J was trimmed by 15 bases and V by 1 base; bases with no gene match: 9. Germline values: CDR1 SEHNR, CDR2 FQNEAQ (reference sequence). This CDR3 is built from 13 residues. This entry comes from a study of CD8 T cell repertoires and HIV-1 epitope variants. Across the whole study: Each of Twenty-five Gag and Nef epitope peptides stimulated a separate culture. Controls were a CMV, EBV and flu peptide pool, Ebola AY9 negative control, and no-peptide well.

Profiled with immunoSEQ multiplex PCR; TCRdb holds only in-frame clones, not every one. The sample lists about 6,300 clones, 65% to 70% occurring once. Sequencing was done on a sample of cultured CD8+ T cells derived from PBMCs. The TCR was taken from a male donor with HIV. This chain links TRBV7-9 with TRBJ2-1; 7 bases align to TRBD2. For the CDR3, the DNA is TGTGCCAGCAGCTTAGAAACGCGCAGGGAGGGGTTCTTC. Translated: CASSLETRREGFF.